This TCR beta chain was identified in a study of PD-1 and CTLA-4 blockade in melanoma. This clone was detected once. V was cut by 3 bases and J by 1 base, with 15 bases left in between. The CDR3 has 16 residues. Looked up from germline, CDR1 is MDHEN and CDR2 is SYDVKM. Generated by immunoSEQ multiplex PCR, the TCRdb table keeps only in-frame clones and is missing some. The table records about 28,000 clones, roughly nine tenths of them present only once. This TCR came from a human donor with melanoma. The rearrangement links TRBV28 to TRBJ1-1; tentative D call: TRBD1 (5 bases). Sequenced here: CD8+ T cells from peripheral blood, sampled before anti-PD-1 treatment. The CDR3 region has the DNA TGTGCCAGCAGTTTGGGGGTAGTAACAGGGAACACTGAAGCTTTCTTT. This codes for CASSLGVVTGNTEAFF.